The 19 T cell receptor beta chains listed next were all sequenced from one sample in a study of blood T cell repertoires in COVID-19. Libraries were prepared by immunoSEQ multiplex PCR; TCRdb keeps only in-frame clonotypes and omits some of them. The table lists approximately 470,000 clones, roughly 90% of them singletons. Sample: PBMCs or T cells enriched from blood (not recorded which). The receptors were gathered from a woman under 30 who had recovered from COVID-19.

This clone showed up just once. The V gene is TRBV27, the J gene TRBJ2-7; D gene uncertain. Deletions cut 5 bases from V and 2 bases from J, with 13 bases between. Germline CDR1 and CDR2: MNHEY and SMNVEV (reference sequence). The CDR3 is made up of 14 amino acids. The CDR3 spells CASSPRGLTYEQYF. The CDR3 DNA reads TGTGCCAGCAGTCCCCGAGGTCTCACCTACGAGCAGTACTTC.

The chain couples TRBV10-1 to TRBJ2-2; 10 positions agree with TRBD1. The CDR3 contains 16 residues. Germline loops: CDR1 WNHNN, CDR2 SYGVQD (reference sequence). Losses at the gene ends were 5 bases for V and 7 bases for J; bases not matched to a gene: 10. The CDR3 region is CASSFPGQGSDGELFF. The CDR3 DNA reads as TGCGCCAGCAGTTTTCCGGGACAGGGGAGTGACGGGGAGCTGTTTTTT.

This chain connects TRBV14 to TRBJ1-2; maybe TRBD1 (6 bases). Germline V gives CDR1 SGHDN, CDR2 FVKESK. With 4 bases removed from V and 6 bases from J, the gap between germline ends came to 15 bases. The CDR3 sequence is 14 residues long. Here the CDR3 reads CASSPVTGRDGYTF. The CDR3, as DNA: TGTGCCAGCAGCCCTGTCACAGGGAGGGATGGCTACACCTTC.

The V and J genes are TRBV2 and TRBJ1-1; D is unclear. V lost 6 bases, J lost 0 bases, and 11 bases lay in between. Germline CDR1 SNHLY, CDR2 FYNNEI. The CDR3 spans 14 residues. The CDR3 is CASRLTVMNTEAFF. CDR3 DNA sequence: TGTGCCAGCAGGCTTACAGTCATGAACACTGAAGCTTTCTTT. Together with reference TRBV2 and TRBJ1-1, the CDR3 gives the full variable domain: EPEVTQTPSHQVTQMGQEVILRCVPISNHLYFYWYRQILGQKVEFLVSFYNNEISEKSEIFDDQFSVERPDGSNFTLKIRSTKLEDSAMYFCASRLTVMNTEAFFGQGTRLTVV.

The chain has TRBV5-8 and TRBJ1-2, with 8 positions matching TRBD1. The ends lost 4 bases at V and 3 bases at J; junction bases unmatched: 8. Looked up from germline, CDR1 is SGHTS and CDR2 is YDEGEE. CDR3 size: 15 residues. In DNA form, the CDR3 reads TGTGCCAGCAGCCAAAACCCGACAGGGGACTATGGCTACACCTTC. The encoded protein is CASSQNPTGDYGYTF.

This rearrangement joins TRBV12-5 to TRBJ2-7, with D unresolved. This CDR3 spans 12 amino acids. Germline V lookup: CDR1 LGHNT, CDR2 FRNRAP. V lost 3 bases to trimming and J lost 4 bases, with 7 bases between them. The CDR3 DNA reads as TGTGCTAGTGGTTTACCCAGATACGAGCAGTACTTC. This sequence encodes CASGLPRYEQYF.

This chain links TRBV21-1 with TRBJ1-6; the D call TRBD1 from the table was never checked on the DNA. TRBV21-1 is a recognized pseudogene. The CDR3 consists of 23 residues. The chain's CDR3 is CASSKRGTERGQGWSSYNSPLHF. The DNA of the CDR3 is TGTGCCAGCAGCAAACGGGGGACCGAGCGGGGACAGGGATGGAGCTCCTATAATTCACCCCTCCACTTT.

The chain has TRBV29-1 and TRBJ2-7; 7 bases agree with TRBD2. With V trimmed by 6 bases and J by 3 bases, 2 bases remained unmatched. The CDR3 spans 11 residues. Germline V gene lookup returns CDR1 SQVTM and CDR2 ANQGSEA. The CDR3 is CSVGGYYEQYF. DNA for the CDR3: TGCAGCGTGGGGGGGTACTACGAGCAGTACTTC.

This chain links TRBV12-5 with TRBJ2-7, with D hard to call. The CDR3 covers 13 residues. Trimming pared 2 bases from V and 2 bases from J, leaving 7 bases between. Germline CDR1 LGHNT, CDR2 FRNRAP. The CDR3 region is CASGLSSPYEQYF. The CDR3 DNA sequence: TGTGCTAGTGGTTTGTCCTCCCCCTACGAGCAGTACTTC.

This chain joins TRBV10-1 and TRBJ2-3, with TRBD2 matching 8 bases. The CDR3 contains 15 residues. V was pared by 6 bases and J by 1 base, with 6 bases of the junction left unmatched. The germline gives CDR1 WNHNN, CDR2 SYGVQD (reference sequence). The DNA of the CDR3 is TGCGCCAGCAGCCCAAGAGCGGGGGGCACAGATACGCAGTATTTT. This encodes CASSPRAGGTDTQYF.

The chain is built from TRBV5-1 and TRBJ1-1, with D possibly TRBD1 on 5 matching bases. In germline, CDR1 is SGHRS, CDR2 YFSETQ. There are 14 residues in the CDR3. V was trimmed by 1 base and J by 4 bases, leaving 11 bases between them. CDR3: CASSLRRRGTEAFF. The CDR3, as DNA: TGCGCCAGCAGCTTGAGAAGGAGGGGCACTGAAGCTTTCTTT.

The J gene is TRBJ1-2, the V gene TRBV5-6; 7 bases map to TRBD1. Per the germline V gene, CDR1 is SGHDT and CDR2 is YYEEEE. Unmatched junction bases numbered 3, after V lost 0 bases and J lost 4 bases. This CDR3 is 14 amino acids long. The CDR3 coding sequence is TGTGCCAGCAGCTTGGGACAGGGTGGCTATGGCTACACCTTC. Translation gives CASSLGQGGYGYTF. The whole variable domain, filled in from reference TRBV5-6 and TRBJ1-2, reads DAGVTQSPTHLIKTRGQQVTLRCSPKSGHDTVSWYQQALGQGPQFIFQYYEEEERQRGNFPDRFSGHQFPNYSSELNVNALLLGDSALYLCASSLGQGGYGYTFGSGTRLTVV.

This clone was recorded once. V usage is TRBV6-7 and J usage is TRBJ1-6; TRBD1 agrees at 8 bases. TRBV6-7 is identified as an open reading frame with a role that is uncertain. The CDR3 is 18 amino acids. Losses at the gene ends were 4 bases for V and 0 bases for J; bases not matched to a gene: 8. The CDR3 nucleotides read TGTGCCAGCAGTTTCAGACAGGGGACGGGCTCCTATAATTCACCCCTCCACTTT. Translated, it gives CASSFRQGTGSYNSPLHF.

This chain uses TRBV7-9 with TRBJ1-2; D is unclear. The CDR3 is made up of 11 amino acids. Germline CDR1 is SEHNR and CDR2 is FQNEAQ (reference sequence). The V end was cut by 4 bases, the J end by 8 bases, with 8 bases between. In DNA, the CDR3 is TGTGCCAGCAGCTCCTCGGGGGGCTACACCTTC. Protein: CASSSSGGYTF.

The CDR3 protein is CAWSGRGFLCSRLKSQETQYF. In DNA, the CDR3 is TGTGCCTGGAGCGGCAGAGGTTTTCTGTGCTCGCGCCTTAAATCCCAAGAGACCCAGTACTTC. The chain has TRBV30 and TRBJ2-5; no definite D call. There are 21 residues in the CDR3. Germline V CDR1 and CDR2: GTSNPN, SVGIG (reference sequence). Trimming pared 3 bases from V and 1 base from J, leaving 33 bases between.

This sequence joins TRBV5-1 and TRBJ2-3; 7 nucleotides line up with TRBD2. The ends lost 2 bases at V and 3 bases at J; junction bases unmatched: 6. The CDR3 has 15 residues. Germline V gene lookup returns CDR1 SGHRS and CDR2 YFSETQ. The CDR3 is CASSLRGDGTDTQYF. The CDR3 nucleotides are TGCGCCAGCAGCTTACGGGGGGACGGTACAGATACGCAGTATTTT.

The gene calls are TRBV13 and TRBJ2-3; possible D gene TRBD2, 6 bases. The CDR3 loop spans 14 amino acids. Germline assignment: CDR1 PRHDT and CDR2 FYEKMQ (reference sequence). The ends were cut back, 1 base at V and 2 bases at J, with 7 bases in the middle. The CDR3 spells CASSLVDYTDTQYF. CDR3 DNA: TGTGCCAGCAGCTTAGTGGACTACACAGATACGCAGTATTTT.

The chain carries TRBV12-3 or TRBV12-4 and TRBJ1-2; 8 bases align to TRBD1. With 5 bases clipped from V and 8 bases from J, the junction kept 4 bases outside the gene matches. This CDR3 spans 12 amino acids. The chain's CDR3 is CASSRDRWGYTF. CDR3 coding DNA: TGTGCCAGCAGTCGGGACAGGTGGGGCTACACCTTC.

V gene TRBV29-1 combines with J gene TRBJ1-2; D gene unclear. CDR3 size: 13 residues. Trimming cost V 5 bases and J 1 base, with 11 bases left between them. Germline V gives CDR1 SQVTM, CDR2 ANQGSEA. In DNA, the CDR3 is TGCAGCGTTAGGGAGACTCTTAACTATGGCTACACCTTC. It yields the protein CSVRETLNYGYTF.